This T cell receptor (beta chain) was documented in a study of blood T cell repertoires in COVID-19. Looking at the study overall: Acute and convalescent COVID-19 specimens originated in the United States, Italy and Spain. T cells, B-cell-depleted T cells, or PBMCs supplied cDNA or gDNA.

Germline assignment: CDR1 LNHDA and CDR2 SQIVND (reference sequence). Trimming cost V 7 bases and J 4 bases; bases outside gene matches: 5. CDR3 length equals 13 residues. As originally analysed: By means of reference gene primer amplification, nucleated cell counts were estimated. Method: immunoSEQ multiplex PCR; TCRdb's copy keeps in-frame clones and lacks some. V and J calls and clone size come straight from that table; D and trimming were deduced from the DNA. The sample lists about 270,000 clones, 70% to 90% occurring once. Sequenced sample: peripheral blood. The clonotype originates from a woman in her 70s with acute or convalescent COVID-19. This rearrangement joins TRBV19 to TRBJ1-2; 8 nucleotides match TRBD1. This chain's CDR3 is CASNIQGAYGYTF. The CDR3, as DNA: TGTGCCAGTAATATCCAGGGGGCCTATGGCTACACCTTC.